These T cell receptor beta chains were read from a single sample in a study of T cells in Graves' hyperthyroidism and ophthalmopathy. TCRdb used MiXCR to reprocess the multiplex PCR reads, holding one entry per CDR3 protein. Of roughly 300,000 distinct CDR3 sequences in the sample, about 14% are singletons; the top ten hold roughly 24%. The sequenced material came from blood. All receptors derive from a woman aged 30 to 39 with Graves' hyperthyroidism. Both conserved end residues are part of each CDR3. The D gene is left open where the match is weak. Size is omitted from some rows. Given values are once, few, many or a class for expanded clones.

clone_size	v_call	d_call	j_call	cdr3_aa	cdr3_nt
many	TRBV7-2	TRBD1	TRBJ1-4	CASSWTGTGGEKLFF	TGTGCCAGCAGCTGGACCGGGACAGGGGGAGAAAAACTGTTTTTT
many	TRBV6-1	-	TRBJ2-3	CATESGSEREHTDTQYF	TGTGCCACTGAGAGCGGGTCAGAACGGGAACACACAGATACGCAGTATTTT
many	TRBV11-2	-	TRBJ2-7	CASSWWGDYEQYF	TGTGCCAGCAGCTGGTGGGGGGACTACGAGCAGTACTTC
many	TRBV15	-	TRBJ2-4	CATNSVPDKNIQYF	TGTGCCACCAACTCTGTTCCAGATAAAAACATTCAGTACTTC
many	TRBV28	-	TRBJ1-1	CASSSVWTEAFF	TGTGCCAGCAGTTCAGTATGGACTGAAGCTTTCTTT
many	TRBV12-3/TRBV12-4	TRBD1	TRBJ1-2	CASSSARQGYGYTF	TGTGCCAGCAGCTCCGCAAGACAGGGGTATGGCTACACCTTC
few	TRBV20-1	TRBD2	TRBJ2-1	CSATKLSGWEGEQFF	TGCAGTGCTACAAAGTTGAGCGGGTGGGAGGGGGAGCAGTTCTTC
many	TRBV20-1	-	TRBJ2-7	CSADAGSEQYF	TGCAGTGCTGATGCGGGAAGCGAGCAGTACTTC
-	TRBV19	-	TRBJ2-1	CVSSYRENEQFF	TGTGTCAGTTCTTACAGGGAGAATGAGCAGTTCTTC
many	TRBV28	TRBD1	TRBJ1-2	CASRQPTGDSEYGYTF	TGTGCCAGCAGGCAACCAACAGGGGATTCAGAGTATGGCTACACCTTC
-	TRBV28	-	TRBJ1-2	CASTVGIDGYTF	TGTGCCAGCACAGTGGGGATCGATGGCTACACCTTC
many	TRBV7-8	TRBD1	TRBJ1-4	CASSFPGQNEKLFF	TGTGCCAGCAGCTTTCCGGGACAGAATGAAAAACTGTTTTTT
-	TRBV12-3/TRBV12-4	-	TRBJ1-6	CASSLIARKSPLHF	TGTGCCAGCAGTTTAATAGCGCGGAAATCACCCCTCCACTTT
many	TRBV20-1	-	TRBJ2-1	CSAPKRGSSSYNEQFF	TGCAGTGCTCCGAAGAGAGGGTCCAGCTCCTACAATGAGCAGTTCTTC
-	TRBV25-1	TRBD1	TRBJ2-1	CASTQGAYNEQFF	TGTGCCAGCACCCAGGGGGCATACAATGAGCAGTTCTTC
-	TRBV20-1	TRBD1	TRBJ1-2	CSARSGTGSNYGYTF	TGCAGTGCTAGATCCGGGACAGGGTCAAACTATGGCTACACCTTC
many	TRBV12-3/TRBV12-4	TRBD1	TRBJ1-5	CASSLFRGDQPQHF	TGTGCCAGCAGTTTGTTCAGGGGGGATCAGCCCCAGCATTTT
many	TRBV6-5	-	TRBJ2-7	CASSYGPGSSYEQYF	TGTGCCAGCAGTTACGGTCCCGGGTCGTCCTACGAGCAGTACTTC
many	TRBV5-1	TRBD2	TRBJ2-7	CASSPTSGRAYDEQYF	TGCGCCAGCAGCCCGACTAGCGGGAGGGCCTACGACGAGCAGTACTTC
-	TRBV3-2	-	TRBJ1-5	CASSHRDRNQPQHF	TGTGCCAGCAGCCACCGGGACAGGAATCAGCCCCAGCATTTT
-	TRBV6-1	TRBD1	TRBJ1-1	CATYHRGRSSTEAFF	TGTGCCACCTATCACAGGGGGCGGTCCAGCACTGAAGCTTTCTTT
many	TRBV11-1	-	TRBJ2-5	CASSLAGLRETQYF	TGTGCCAGCAGCTTAGCGGGGCTAAGGGAGACCCAGTACTTC
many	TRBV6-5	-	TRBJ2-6	CASSYLTQAGANVLTF	TGTGCCAGCAGTTACCTCACGCAGGCTGGGGCCAACGTCCTGACTTTC
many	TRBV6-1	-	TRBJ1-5	CASNKADSNQPQHF	TGTGCCAGCAACAAGGCGGATAGCAATCAGCCCCAGCATTTT
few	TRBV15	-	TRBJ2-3	CATSRDGLTTDTQYF	TGTGCCACCAGCAGAGACGGACTCACCACAGATACGCAGTATTTT
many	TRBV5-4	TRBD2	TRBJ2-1	CASSSASGEYNEQFF	TGTGCCAGCAGCTCGGCTAGCGGGGAATACAATGAGCAGTTCTTC
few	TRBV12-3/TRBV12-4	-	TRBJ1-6	CASSLPPGLTAGSYNSPLHF	TGTGCCAGCAGTTTACCCCCTGGCCTGACGGCGGGCTCCTATAATTCACCCCTCCACTTT
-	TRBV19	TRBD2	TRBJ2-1	CASTTQGLADYNEQFF	TGTGCCAGTACAACCCAGGGACTAGCGGATTACAATGAGCAGTTCTTC
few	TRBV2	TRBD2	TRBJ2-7	CASTLRLAGPSEQYF	TGTGCCAGCACCTTAAGACTAGCGGGGCCTAGCGAGCAGTACTTC
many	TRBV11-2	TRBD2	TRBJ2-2	CASSPPGGDTGELFF	TGTGCCAGCAGTCCGCCGGGGGGTGACACCGGGGAGCTGTTTTTT
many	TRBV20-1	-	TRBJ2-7	CSANQGRGEQYF	TGCAGTGCTAACCAGGGACGGGGGGAGCAGTACTTC
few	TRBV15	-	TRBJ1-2	CATSRDGGRNYGYTF	TGTGCCACCAGCAGAGATGGCGGCAGAAACTATGGCTACACCTTC